This T cell receptor beta chain was sequenced in a study of T cells in Graves' hyperthyroidism and ophthalmopathy. The ends were cut back, 3 bases at V and 4 bases at J, with 10 bases in the middle. CDR1 and CDR2 from the germline V gene are SGHVS and FNYEAQ. This CDR3 is 13 amino acids long. In making diagnoses, clinical symptoms, serum thyroxine and TRAb, thyroid ultrasound and orbital computed tomography were all used. Amplification targeted TCR beta CDR3 regions from RNA transcripts. When the TCR CDR3 underwent first-round RT-PCR, the HTBI primer set was used. TCRdb used MiXCR to reprocess the multiplex PCR reads, holding one entry per CDR3 protein. The sample has just over 550,000 distinct CDR3 sequences; 46% are singletons. There are many counts of this clonotype.

This receptor was identified in a woman between 18 and 30 years old with Graves' hyperthyroidism. Input material: peripheral blood or thyroid tissue (not recorded which). V usage is TRBV7-6 and J usage is TRBJ2-7; no definite D call. CDR3 DNA sequence: TGTGCCAGCAGCTTGGGTGACTGGTACGAGCAGTACTTC. Translation: CASSLGDWYEQYF.